The 21 T cell receptor beta chains presented below share a single source sample, sequenced in a study of blood T cells in healthy people across ages. The authors ran a second PCR of 7 to 11 cycles using a sample-barcoded 5' primer and a J-beta primer mix. TCRdb reprocessed the 5' RACE reads with MiXCR, giving one entry per CDR3 protein. The sample has about a million distinct CDR3 sequences, roughly half seen once. Sequencing was carried out using blood. These receptors all stem from a woman in her sixties in good health.

This chain's CDR3 is CASSQGLALSYNEQYF. The DNA for the CDR3 is TGCGCCAGCAGCCAAGGTTTGGCCCTCTCCTACAATGAGCAGTACTTC. The chain combines TRBV4-1 with TRBJ2-7, with unresolved D. Looked up from germline, CDR1 is MGHRA and CDR2 is YSYEKL. CDR3 length equals 16 residues. The ends were cut back, 1 base at V and 7 bases at J, with 20 bases in the middle.

The V and J genes are TRBV25-1 and TRBJ1-1; possibly TRBD1 for D (5 bases). From germline, CDR1 is MGHDK and CDR2 SYGVNS. The CDR3 totals 15 residues. The V and J ends lost 1 base and 0 bases respectively, with 9 bases between them. The CDR3 DNA is TGTGCCAGCAGTGAATCCCTGGGGGTGAACACTGAAGCTTTCTTT. It specifies CASSESLGVNTEAFF.

This clonotype was recorded at least ten times. This sequence joins TRBV29-1 and TRBJ1-1; 8 bases match TRBD1. The germline V gene has CDR1 SQVTM and CDR2 ANQGSEA. V gave up 1 base and J gave up 5 bases; unmatched junction bases: 6. The CDR3 extends over 14 amino acids. The CDR3 bases are TGCAGCGTTGAAGTGGCAGGGGGCGGAACTGAAGCTTTCTTT. This codes for CSVEVAGGGTEAFF.

V gene TRBV4-3 combines with J gene TRBJ2-7; maybe TRBD1 (6 bases). Trimming took off 0 bases at V and 2 bases at J, with 11 bases between the two ends. Looked up from germline, CDR1 is LGHNA and CDR2 is YSLEER. This CDR3 region has 15 residues. CDR3 sequence: CASSQDPGQTYEQYF. The CDR3 DNA reads as TGCGCCAGCAGCCAAGACCCAGGACAGACCTACGAGCAGTACTTC.

The V and J genes are TRBV9 and TRBJ1-1; 7 nucleotides agree with TRBD1. The junction had 1 base not matched to a gene; V was cut back by 1 base and J by 1 base. CDR3 length: 14 residues. Germline V lookup: CDR1 SGDLS, CDR2 YYNGEE. In DNA, the CDR3 is TGTGCCAGCAGCGTATGGGACAGGAACACTGAAGCTTTCTTT. Translating gives CASSVWDRNTEAFF.

This clonotype has just one count. This sequence joins TRBV28 and TRBJ1-1; D may be TRBD1 (6 bases). The germline V and J ends were trimmed by 5 bases and 0 bases, with 13 bases remaining between them. The CDR3 runs 15 residues. Germline-derived CDR1 and CDR2 are MDHEN and SYDVKM. This CDR3 is CASSLPGTLNTEAFF. The CDR3 nucleotides are TGTGCCAGCAGTCTTCCCGGGACACTGAACACTGAAGCTTTCTTT.

This clonotype has only a few counts. The V and J genes are TRBV7-3 and TRBJ2-1, with D possibly TRBD2 on 6 matching bases. V shed 3 bases and J shed 6 bases, with 15 bases lying between them. The CDR3 loop spans 15 amino acids. Germline V gene sequence: CDR1 SGHTA, CDR2 FQGTGA. The CDR3 DNA reads TGTGCCAGCAGCTTGGGAGGAGTTAGTATCAATGAGCAGTTCTTC. Its translation is CASSLGGVSINEQFF.

The chain combines TRBV27 with TRBJ2-1; 8 bases are a match to TRBD2. V shed 3 bases, J shed 8 bases, and the junction held 9 bases outside the gene matches. This CDR3 is built from 15 residues. Germline CDR1 reads MNHEY; CDR2 reads SMNVEV (reference sequence). Here the CDR3 DNA reads TGTGCCAGCAGTTTTTTACTAGCGGAAAGCGATGAGCAGTTCTTC. Its translation is CASSFLLAESDEQFF.

The CDR3 loop reads CACGRGQISYNEQFF. Here the CDR3 DNA reads TGTGCCTGCGGCCGGGGTCAAATCTCCTACAATGAGCAGTTCTTC. The V call is TRBV21-1, the J call TRBJ2-1. TRBV21-1 is reported as a pseudogene. The CDR3 has 15 residues.

This clonotype was seen only a few times. The chain links TRBV28 to TRBJ2-5; D remains ambiguous. The CDR3 is 14 amino acids. CDR1 is MDHEN and CDR2 is SYDVKM in the germline V gene. The ends were cut back, 4 bases at V and 1 base at J, with 10 bases in the middle. The CDR3 coding sequence is TGTGCCAGCAGTTCCATCGATCGCCAAGAGACCCAGTACTTC. As protein: CASSSIDRQETQYF. Using reference TRBV28 and TRBJ2-5 for the parts outside the CDR3, the full variable domain is DVKVTQSSRYLVKRTGEKVFLECVQDMDHENMFWYRQDPGLGLRLIYFSYDVKMKEKGDIPEGYSVSREKKERFSLILESASTNQTSMYLCASSSIDRQETQYFGPGTRLLVL.

This clonotype was recorded at least ten times. The chain links TRBV29-1 to TRBJ2-5; 8 bases are a match to TRBD1. From germline, CDR1 is SQVTM and CDR2 ANQGSEA. This CDR3 region has 12 residues. V was clipped by 6 bases and J by 4 bases; unmatched bases: 4. The CDR3 sequence is CSVGQGGETQYF. CDR3 in DNA: TGCAGCGTCGGACAGGGCGGAGAGACCCAGTACTTC.

The chain is built from TRBV14 and TRBJ1-1; D is unclear. Germline V CDR1 and CDR2: SGHDN, FVKESK. This CDR3 is 13 amino acids long. Trimming pared 6 bases from V and 0 bases from J, leaving 8 bases between. The CDR3 bases are TGTGCCAGCAGAAAGTACATGAACACTGAAGCTTTCTTT. Its translation: CASRKYMNTEAFF.

This clonotype was counted a few times. V is TRBV6-2 or TRBV6-3 and J is TRBJ2-3; a possible D gene is TRBD2 (5 bases). The CDR3 extends over 15 amino acids. Germline loops: CDR1 MNHEY, CDR2 SVGEGT. With 2 bases removed from V and 2 bases from J, the gap between germline ends came to 11 bases. CDR3 nucleotides: TGTGCCAGCAGTTACCCGGACTTGATCACAGATACGCAGTATTTT. Encoded protein: CASSYPDLITDTQYF.

Regarding this clonotype: Because the CDR3 is missing its conserved closing phenylalanine or tryptophan, this is likely a read error. The rearrangement joins TRBV20-1 to TRBJ2-7, with a tentative D call TRBD1 (5 bases). Germline-derived CDR1 and CDR2 are DFQATT and SNEGSKA (reference sequence). This CDR3 spans 14 amino acids. V lost 1 base, J lost 4 bases, and 14 bases lay in between. The CDR3: CSARGLGDYYEQYI. CDR3 DNA: TGCAGTGCTAGAGGCCTAGGGGATTATTACGAGCAGTACATC.

The V call is TRBV29-1, the J call TRBJ2-4; D unclear. The CDR3 spans 11 residues. Germline assignment: CDR1 SQVTM and CDR2 ANQGSEA. The germline V and J ends were trimmed by 7 bases and 10 bases, with 14 bases remaining between them. The CDR3 DNA is TGCAGCGGTGGTCTAGAAACAATTCAGTACTTC. Protein product: CSGGLETIQYF.

The CDR3 loop is CSAGTSGSWSDTQYF. Written as DNA, the CDR3 is TGCAGTGCTGGAACTAGCGGGAGTTGGTCAGATACGCAGTATTTT. The chain carries TRBV20-1 and TRBJ2-3; 11 positions match TRBD2. Germline CDR1 is DFQATT and CDR2 is SNEGSKA (reference sequence). The CDR3 is made up of 15 amino acids. V lost 5 bases and J lost 4; bases outside the gene matches: 8.

The rearrangement links TRBV4-2 to TRBJ2-7; no definite D call. CDR1 is LGHNA, CDR2 YNFKEQ, per germline. V was pared by 1 base and J by 6 bases, with 16 bases between. The CDR3 contains 15 residues. Here the CDR3 DNA reads TGTGCCAGCAGCCAAGGTGGAAATTTCGGGTCCGAGCAGTACTTC. This codes for CASSQGGNFGSEQYF.

A few counts support this clonotype. The chain uses TRBV20-1 and TRBJ2-6; D uncertain. Per the germline V gene, CDR1 is DFQATT and CDR2 is SNEGSKA (reference sequence). The CDR3 spans 14 residues. The germline V and J ends were trimmed by 1 base and 4 bases, with 8 bases remaining between them. The CDR3 is CSARVESGANVLTF. CDR3 nucleotide sequence: TGCAGTGCTAGAGTAGAGTCCGGGGCCAACGTCCTGACTTTC.

The gene calls are TRBV20-1 and TRBJ2-1, with a weak D call TRBD2 (7 bases). V was pared by 5 bases and J by 7 bases, with 24 bases between. Germline V gene data show CDR1 as DFQATT and CDR2 as SNEGSKA (reference sequence). The CDR3 has 16 amino acids. The CDR3 is CSARVFGEGVLNEQFF. The CDR3 nucleotides read TGCAGTGCTCGAGTTTTCGGGGAGGGGGTTTTAAATGAGCAGTTCTTC.

The J gene is TRBJ2-2, the V gene TRBV10-2; D perhaps matches TRBD2 (5 bases). This CDR3 has 15 amino acids. Trimming removed 2 bases from V and 4 bases from J, with 11 bases in between. Germline V gives CDR1 WSHSY, CDR2 SAAADI. The CDR3 bases are TGCGCCAGCAGTGAGAAGAGAGGGAGCACCGGGGAGCTGTTTTTT. Translated: CASSEKRGSTGELFF.

The chain recombines TRBV28 with TRBJ1-5; D might be TRBD1 (5 bases). The CDR3 has 14 residues. V dropped 10 bases and J dropped 0 bases, with 13 bases sitting between them. Per the germline V gene, CDR1 is MDHEN and CDR2 is SYDVKM. In DNA form, the CDR3 reads TGTGCCACCCGGGGGGTTTATAGCAATCAGCCCCAGCATTTT. Protein sequence: CATRGVYSNQPQHF.